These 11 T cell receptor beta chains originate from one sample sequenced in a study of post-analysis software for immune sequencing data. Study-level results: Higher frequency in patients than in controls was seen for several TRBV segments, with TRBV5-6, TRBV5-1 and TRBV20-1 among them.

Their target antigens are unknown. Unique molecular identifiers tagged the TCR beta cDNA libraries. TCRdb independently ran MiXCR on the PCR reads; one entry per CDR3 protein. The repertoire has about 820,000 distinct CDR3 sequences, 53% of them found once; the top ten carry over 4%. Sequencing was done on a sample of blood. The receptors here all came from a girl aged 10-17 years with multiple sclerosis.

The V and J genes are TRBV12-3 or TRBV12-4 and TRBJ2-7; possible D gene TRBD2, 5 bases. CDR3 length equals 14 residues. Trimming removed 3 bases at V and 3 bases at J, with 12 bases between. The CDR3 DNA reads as TGTGCCAGCAGTTTGGGGAGCTCGGGCTACGAGCAGTACTTC. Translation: CASSLGSSGYEQYF.

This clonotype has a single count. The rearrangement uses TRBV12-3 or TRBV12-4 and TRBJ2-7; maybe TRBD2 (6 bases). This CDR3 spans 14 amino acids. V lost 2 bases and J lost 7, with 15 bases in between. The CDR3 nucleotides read TGTGCCAGCAGTTTACGGCGGGACTCGATGGAGCAGTACTTC. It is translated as CASSLRRDSMEQYF.

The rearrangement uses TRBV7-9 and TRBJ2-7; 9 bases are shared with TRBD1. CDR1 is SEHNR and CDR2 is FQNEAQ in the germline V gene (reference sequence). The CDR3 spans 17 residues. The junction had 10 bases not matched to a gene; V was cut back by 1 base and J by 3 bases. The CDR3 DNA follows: TGTGCCAGCAGCTTAGGATCTAAGACAGGGGGATTCTACGAGCAGTACTTC. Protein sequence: CASSLGSKTGGFYEQYF.

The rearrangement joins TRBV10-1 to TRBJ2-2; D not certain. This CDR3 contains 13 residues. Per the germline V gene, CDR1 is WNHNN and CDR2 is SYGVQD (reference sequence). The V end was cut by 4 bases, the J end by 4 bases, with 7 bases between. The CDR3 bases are TGCGCCAGCAGTGTACGGGCCACCGGGGAGCTGTTTTTT. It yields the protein CASSVRATGELFF.

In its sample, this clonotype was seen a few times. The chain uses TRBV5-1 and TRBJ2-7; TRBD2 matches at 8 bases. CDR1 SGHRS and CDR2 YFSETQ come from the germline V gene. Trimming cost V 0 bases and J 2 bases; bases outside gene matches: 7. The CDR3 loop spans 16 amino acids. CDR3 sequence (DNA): TGCGCCAGCAGCTTGGAGAAGCGGGGGCTACCCTACGAGCAGTACTTC. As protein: CASSLEKRGLPYEQYF.

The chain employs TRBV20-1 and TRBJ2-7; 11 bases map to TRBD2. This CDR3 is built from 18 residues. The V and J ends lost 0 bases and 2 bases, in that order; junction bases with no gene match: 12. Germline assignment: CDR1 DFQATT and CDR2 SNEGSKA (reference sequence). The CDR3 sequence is CSAREPPGGSGRAYEQYF. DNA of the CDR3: TGCAGTGCTAGAGAGCCGCCCGGCGGTAGCGGGAGGGCCTACGAGCAGTACTTC.

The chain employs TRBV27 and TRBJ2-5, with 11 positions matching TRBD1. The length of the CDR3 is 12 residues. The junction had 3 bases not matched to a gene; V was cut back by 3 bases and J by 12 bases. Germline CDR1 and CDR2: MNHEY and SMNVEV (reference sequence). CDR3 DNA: TGTGCCAGCAGTTTGGGGACAGGGGGGGAGTACTTC. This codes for CASSLGTGGEYF.

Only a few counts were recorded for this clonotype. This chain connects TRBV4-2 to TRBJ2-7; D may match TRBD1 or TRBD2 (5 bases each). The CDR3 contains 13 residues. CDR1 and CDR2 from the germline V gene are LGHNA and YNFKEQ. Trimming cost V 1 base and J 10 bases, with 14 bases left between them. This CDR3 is CASSQGGSGEQYF. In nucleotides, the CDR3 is TGTGCCAGCAGCCAAGGGGGGTCCGGGGAACAGTACTTC.

The CDR3 loop reads CASSFGPDRGLLGVLTF. As DNA, the CDR3 is TGCGCCAGCAGCTTTGGCCCGGACAGGGGGCTTTTAGGGGTCCTGACTTTC. The chain couples TRBV5-1 to TRBJ2-6; 11 bases match TRBD1. There are 17 residues in the CDR3. Germline V CDR1 and CDR2: SGHRS, YFSETQ. The trim removed 2 bases at V and 13 bases at J, leaving 14 bases unmatched.

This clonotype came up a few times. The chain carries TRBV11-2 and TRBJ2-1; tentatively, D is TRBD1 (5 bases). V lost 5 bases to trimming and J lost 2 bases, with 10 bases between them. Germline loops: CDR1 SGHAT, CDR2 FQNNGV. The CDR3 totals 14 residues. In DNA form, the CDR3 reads TGTGCCAGCAGCGATGAGACAGCCTACAATGAGCAGTTCTTC. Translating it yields CASSDETAYNEQFF.

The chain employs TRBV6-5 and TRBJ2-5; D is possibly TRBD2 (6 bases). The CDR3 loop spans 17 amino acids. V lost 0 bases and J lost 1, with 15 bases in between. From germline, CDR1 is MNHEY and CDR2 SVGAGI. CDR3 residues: CASSYSTWRGGQETQYF. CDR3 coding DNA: TGTGCCAGCAGTTACTCGACGTGGAGGGGAGGCCAAGAGACCCAGTACTTC.